The subject of this entry is one TCR beta chain. Its specific antigen is unknown. No much larger clonotype is one base removed from it; base qualities were not supplied. This entry comes from a study of vaccination and CD4 T cells after COVID-19 (dated by TCRdb to 2022 to 2024). Some background on the complete study: Six males and four females were included in the convalescent cohort, with two Hispanic individuals, seven Caucasians, two Asians and one multiracial person represented. Each participant got two doses of either the Pfizer-BioNTech BNT162b2 vaccine (n=8) or the Moderna mRNA-1273 vaccine (n=2). Post-COVID blood samples from convalescent patients were collected a median of roughly 100 days after diagnosis, with a range of roughly 30 to 161 days. Post-vaccine blood samples were obtained a median of approximately 70 days after the second vaccine dose, with a range of roughly 14 to 241 days. Culture stimuli were overlapping spike peptide pools from SARS-CoV-2 and from the common cold coronaviruses HCoV-NL63, HCoV-OC43 and HCoV-229E. In control cultures, a CEFX viral epitope pool was used as positive control, an HIV-1 Nef peptide pool was used as negative control, or no peptide was added. The spike-specific CD4+ TCR repertoire was compared before and after mRNA vaccination in 10 to 11 COVID-19 convalescent patients and a handful of infection-naive healthy vaccine recipients. In an earlier paper using these donors, memory CD4+ T cell crossreactivity between SARS-CoV-2 and common cold coronavirus spike proteins was assessed at the TCR clonotype level. Results and caveats for the whole study, not just this receptor: Of the vaccine-specific clones in convalescent patients, 304 of 307, or nearly all, reacted only to SARS-CoV-2 spike and did not cross-react with common cold coronaviruses. The study included relatively few convalescent patients and did not analyze early timepoints after natural infection. Among convalescent patients, a median about 90% of the SARS-CoV-2-reactive clones seen after vaccination appeared only after vaccination, which suggests priming specific to the vaccine. Although the median number of SARS-CoV-2-reactive clonotypes went up from around 19 after infection to 35 to 40 after vaccination, the increase was not significant.

The method was PCR. DNA from cultured CD4+ T cells was subjected to TCR sequencing with the Oncomine TCR Beta short-read assay at the Johns Hopkins FTIC core. The QIAamp micro DNA kit was used to extract genomic DNA from the cultured CD4+ T cells. Oncomine TCR Beta libraries made from cultured CD4+ T cells were pooled using unique dual indexes and sequenced on an Illumina iSeq 100. As for how the authors treated the data: Non-productive sequences were filtered out, and CDR3s that did not start with C, did not end with F or W, or were shorter than 7 amino acids were discarded. Antigen-specific clonotypes were identified using the MANAFEST web application through comparison of peptide-stimulated wells with reference and other culture wells. To be called positive, a clone needed an FDR below 0.05, an odds ratio above 5, and a productive frequency above 0.1% in at least two of three replicate wells. A clonotype counted as cross-reactive if it showed significant expansion both in the SARS-CoV-2 spike wells and in at least one common cold coronavirus spike condition. CDR3 homology was assessed with Levenshtein distances (stringdist) and unrooted phylogenetic trees (ape) in R version 3.6.1. TCRdb redid the processing of the public reads, applying fastp at Q25 and MiXCR, and retained in-frame beta chains. Identical CDR3 protein sequences are pooled into one entry, listed with their most common genes and DNA. The authors' filters were not applied to this entry. This sample is represented by roughly 3,400 distinct CDR3 sequences; 24% of them were singletons. The ten largest clones represent 20% to 30% of the sample.

Read against the paper, the sample's treatment or condition label means: roughly ten-day PBMC culture with coronavirus spike peptide pools or control peptides (ViraFEST assay). CD4+ T cells from unexposed donors were collected before the COVID-19 pandemic (2011-2018). The study used the ViraFEST assay, which expanded antigen-specific T cells with peptide pools and then identified expanded clonotypes by TCR sequencing. PBMCs were cultured at fewer than 2.5 million per well in IMDM supplemented with approximately 5% human AB serum and about 10 IU/ml IL-2, with around 10 ug/ml peptide pools added. On days 3 and 7, half of the culture medium was replaced with fresh IL-2-containing medium. After less than 12 days of culture, CD4+ T cells were isolated by negative selection using the EasySep CD4+ T cell isolation kit. Unexposed donor CD4+ T cells were tested for reactivity to SARS-CoV-2 S and N and four common cold coronavirus spike pools, as cell number allowed. PBMCs were separated from whole blood using Ficoll-Paque Plus gradient centrifugation and then either used fresh or cryopreserved at -140C. Each culture condition was generally run in triplicate wells. The leukapheresis product used for the unexposed donors was purchased from a commercial source.

This sequence was found in a human donor in good health. The sample was CD4+ T cells from blood, cultured in vitro.

The DNA sequence is as follows: TGTGCCAGCAGCTTAACTAGCGGGGGGGCTTATGAGCAGTTCTTC. It codes for CASSLTSGGAYEQFF. The chain is assembled from TRBV7-2 and TRBJ2-1, with 13 bases matching TRBD2. From the cysteine through the phenylalanine, the CDR3 covers 15 amino acids. The entry retains the CDR3 DNA only, 45 bases that are in frame from base 1. The germline V gene yields SGHTA for CDR1 and FQGNSA for CDR2. The junction shows trimming of 2 bases on V and 8 bases on J, and the gene matches do not reach 3 bases of it.